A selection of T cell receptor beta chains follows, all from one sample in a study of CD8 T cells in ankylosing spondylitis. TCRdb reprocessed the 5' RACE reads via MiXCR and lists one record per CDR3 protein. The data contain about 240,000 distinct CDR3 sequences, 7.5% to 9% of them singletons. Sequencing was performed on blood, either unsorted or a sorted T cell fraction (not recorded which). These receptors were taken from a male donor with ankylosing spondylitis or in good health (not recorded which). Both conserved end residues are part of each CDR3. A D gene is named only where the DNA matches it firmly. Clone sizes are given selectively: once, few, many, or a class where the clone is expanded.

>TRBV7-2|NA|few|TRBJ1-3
CASSRFDSGNTIYF
TGTGCCAGCAGCCGTTTCGACTCTGGAAACACCATATATTTT
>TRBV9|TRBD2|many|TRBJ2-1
CASSVAGGPPNEQFF
TGTGCCAGCAGCGTGGCGGGGGGGCCTCCAAATGAGCAGTTCTTC
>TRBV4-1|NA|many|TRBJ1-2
CASSGLERGGYTF
TGCGCCAGCAGTGGGTTGGAGCGGGGTGGCTACACCTTC
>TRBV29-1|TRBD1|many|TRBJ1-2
CSAFSGTGFINYGYTF
TGCAGCGCCTTCTCGGGGACAGGCTTCATTAACTATGGCTACACCTTC
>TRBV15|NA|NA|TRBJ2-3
CATSRIQLALTDTQYF
TGTGCCACCAGCAGAATCCAACTAGCTCTAACAGATACGCAGTATTTT
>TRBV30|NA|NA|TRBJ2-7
CAWSVEEWEQVQYF
TGTGCCTGGAGTGTAGAAGAATGGGAGCAAGTGCAGTACTTC
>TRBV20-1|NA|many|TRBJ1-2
CSASWGDYGYTF
TGCAGTGCTAGTTGGGGAGACTATGGCTACACCTTC
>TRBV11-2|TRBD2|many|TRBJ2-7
CASSLEKISGGSSYEQYF
TGTGCCAGCAGCTTAGAAAAGATAAGCGGGGGTAGCTCCTACGAGCAGTACTTC
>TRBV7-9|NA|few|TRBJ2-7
CASSSEHRVSYEQYF
TGTGCCAGCAGCTCAGAGCACCGGGTGTCGTACGAGCAGTACTTC
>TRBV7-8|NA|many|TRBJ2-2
CASSFPTGNTGELFF
TGTGCCAGCAGCTTCCCGACAGGGAACACCGGGGAGCTGTTTTTT
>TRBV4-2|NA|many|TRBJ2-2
CASSQEGEQGELFF
TGTGCCAGCAGCCAAGAAGGTGAACAGGGGGAGCTGTTTTTT
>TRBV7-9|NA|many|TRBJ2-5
CASSLALEETQYF
TGTGCCAGCAGCTTAGCCTTAGAGGAGACCCAGTACTTC
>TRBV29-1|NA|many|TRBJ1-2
CSAGPDTAQNRDLGGYTF
TGCAGCGCCGGCCCTGACACTGCGCAAAACCGGGACCTAGGGGGCTACACCTTC
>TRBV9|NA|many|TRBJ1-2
CASSVASANYGYTF
TGTGCCAGCAGCGTAGCTTCGGCTAACTATGGCTACACCTTC
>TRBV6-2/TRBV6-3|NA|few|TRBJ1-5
CASSDGTPGNQPQHF
TGTGCCAGCAGCGATGGGACACCGGGCAATCAGCCCCAGCATTTT
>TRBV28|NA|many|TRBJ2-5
CASSPPAAGSQETQYF
TGTGCCAGCAGCCCCCCCGCCGCCGGGTCTCAAGAGACCCAGTACTTC
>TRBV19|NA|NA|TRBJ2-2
CASSINSRGTGELFF
TGTGCCAGTAGTATCAATAGCCGGGGAACCGGGGAGCTGTTTTTT
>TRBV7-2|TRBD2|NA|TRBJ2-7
CASSAQTSGRFGEQYF
TGTGCCAGCAGCGCCCAGACTAGCGGGAGGTTCGGGGAGCAGTACTTC
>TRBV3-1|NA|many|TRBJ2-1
CASSQVFLAGNEQFF
TGTGCCAGCAGCCAAGTTTTTCTAGCAGGGAATGAGCAGTTCTTC
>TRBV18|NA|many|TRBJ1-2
CASSPGQGRSYGYTF
TGTGCCAGCTCACCAGGTCAGGGGCGGTCCTATGGCTACACCTTC
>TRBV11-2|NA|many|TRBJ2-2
CASSALSGVHTGELFF
TGTGCCAGCAGCGCCTTATCCGGGGTACACACCGGGGAGCTGTTTTTT
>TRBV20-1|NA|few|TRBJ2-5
CSAARTVVETQYF
TGCAGTGCTGCTCGGACAGTGGTGGAGACCCAGTACTTC
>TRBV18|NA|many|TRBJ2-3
CASSPRGLATQYF
TGTGCCAGCTCACCAAGAGGGTTGGCTACGCAGTATTTT
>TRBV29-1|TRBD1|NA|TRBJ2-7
CSARGRDSSSEQYF
TGCAGCGCGAGAGGTAGGGACAGTAGCAGCGAGCAGTACTTC
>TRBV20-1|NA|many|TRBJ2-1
CSASPGPALSYNEQFF
TGCAGTGCTAGTCCCGGACCCGCCCTCTCCTACAATGAGCAGTTCTTC
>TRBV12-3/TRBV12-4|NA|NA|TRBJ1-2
CASSLSGQNNYGYTF
TGTGCCAGCAGTTTGTCCGGTCAAAACAACTATGGCTACACCTTC
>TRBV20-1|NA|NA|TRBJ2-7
CSASAPIPYEQYF
TGCAGTGCTTCGGCCCCGATCCCCTACGAGCAGTACTTC
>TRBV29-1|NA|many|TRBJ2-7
CSVEAGSTQTYEQYF
TGCAGCGTTGAAGCGGGGAGCACACAAACCTACGAGCAGTACTTC
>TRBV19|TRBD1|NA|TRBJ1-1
CASSIIRGGDGAFF
TGTGCCAGTAGTATTATCAGAGGGGGCGATGGAGCTTTCTTT
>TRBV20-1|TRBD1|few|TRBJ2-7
CSAHYGTGLFEQYF
TGCAGTGCTCACTACGGGACAGGGTTGTTTGAGCAGTACTTC
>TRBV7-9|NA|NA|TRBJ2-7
CASSLSQGGVYEQYF
TGTGCCAGCAGCTTAAGCCAGGGGGGGGTTTACGAGCAGTACTTC
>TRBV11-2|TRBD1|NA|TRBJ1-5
CASSLEPGGQPQHF
TGTGCCAGCAGCTTAGAACCAGGGGGTCAGCCCCAGCATTTT
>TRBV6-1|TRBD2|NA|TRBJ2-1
CASSAETGLAFIEQFF
TGTGCCAGCAGTGCCGAAACGGGACTAGCGTTTATTGAGCAGTTCTTC
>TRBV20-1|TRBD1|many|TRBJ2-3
CSARVPGQGDTQYF
TGCAGTGCTAGAGTCCCGGGACAGGGAGATACGCAGTATTTT
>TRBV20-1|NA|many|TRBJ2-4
CSARDSFRDPGAKNIQYF
TGCAGTGCTAGGGATTCCTTCCGGGACCCCGGGGCCAAAAACATTCAGTACTTC
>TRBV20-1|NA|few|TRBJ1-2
CSARDSGESYGYTF
TGCAGTGCTAGAGACAGCGGGGAGAGCTATGGCTACACCTTC
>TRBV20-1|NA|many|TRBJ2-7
CSATSEVSDYEQYF
TGCAGTGCTACTTCAGAGGTATCGGACTACGAGCAGTACTTC
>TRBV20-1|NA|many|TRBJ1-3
CSATRFSGNTIYF
TGCAGTGCCACCCGATTCTCTGGAAACACCATATATTTT
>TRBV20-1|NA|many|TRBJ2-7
CSARPLGGSYEQYF
TGCAGTGCCAGGCCGCTTGGAGGTTCCTACGAGCAGTACTTC
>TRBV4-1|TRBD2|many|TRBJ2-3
CASSLTLAGDTQYF
TGCGCCAGCAGCCTCACCCTAGCGGGTGATACGCAGTATTTT
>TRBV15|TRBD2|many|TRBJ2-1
CATSRDPLREGYGREQFF
TGTGCCACCAGCAGAGACCCCTTGCGGGAGGGTTACGGGCGTGAGCAGTTCTTC
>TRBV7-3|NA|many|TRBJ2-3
CASSMGPVADTQYF
TGTGCCAGCAGCATGGGACCGGTAGCAGATACGCAGTATTTT
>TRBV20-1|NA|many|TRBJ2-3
CSAPRASTDTQYF
TGCAGTGCTCCCCGGGCTAGCACAGATACGCAGTATTTT
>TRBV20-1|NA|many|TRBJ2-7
CSARTTAPTYEQYF
TGCAGTGCTAGAACCACAGCACCTACCTACGAGCAGTACTTC
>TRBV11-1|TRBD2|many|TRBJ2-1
CASSPWTSGYNEQFF
TGTGCCAGCAGCCCTTGGACTAGCGGTTACAATGAGCAGTTCTTC
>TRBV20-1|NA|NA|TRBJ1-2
CSAGGGNKGDYGYTF
TGCAGTGCCGGTGGGGGGAACAAGGGGGACTATGGCTACACCTTC
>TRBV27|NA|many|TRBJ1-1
CASSLGQWNTEAFF
TGTGCCAGCAGTTTGGGACAATGGAACACTGAAGCTTTCTTT
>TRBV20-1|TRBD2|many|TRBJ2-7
CSAHRVAGASYEQYF
TGCAGTGCCCACCGGGTAGCGGGAGCTTCCTACGAGCAGTACTTC
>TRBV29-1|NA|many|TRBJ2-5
CSVDRVEETQYF
TGCAGCGTTGACAGGGTTGAGGAGACCCAGTACTTC
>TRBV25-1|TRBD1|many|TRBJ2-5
CASSDPQGAQETQYF
TGTGCCAGCAGTGACCCTCAGGGGGCTCAAGAGACCCAGTACTTC
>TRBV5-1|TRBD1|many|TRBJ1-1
CASSPTGGASTEAFF
TGCGCCAGCAGCCCGACAGGGGGTGCGAGCACTGAAGCTTTCTTT
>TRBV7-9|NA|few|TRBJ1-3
CASSLGTVRGEGNTIYF
TGTGCCAGCAGCTTAGGGACAGTCCGCGGGGAAGGAAACACCATATATTTT
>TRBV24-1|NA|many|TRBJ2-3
CATSDPRDPAPDTQYF
TGTGCCACCAGTGATCCCCGGGACCCAGCGCCAGATACGCAGTATTTT
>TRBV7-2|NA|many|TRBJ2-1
CASNSGSNNEQFF
TGTGCCAGCAACTCCGGGAGCAACAATGAGCAGTTCTTC
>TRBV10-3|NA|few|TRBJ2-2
CAISSKGNTGELFF
TGTGCCATTTCATCGAAGGGGAACACCGGGGAGCTGTTTTTT
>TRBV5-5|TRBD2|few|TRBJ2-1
CASELAGHLNEQFF
TGTGCCAGCGAGTTAGCGGGCCATCTCAATGAGCAGTTCTTC
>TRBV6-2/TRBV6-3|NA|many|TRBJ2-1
CASSYVGAQNEQFF
TGTGCCAGCAGTTATGTTGGGGCACAGAATGAGCAGTTCTTC
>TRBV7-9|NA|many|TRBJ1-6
CASSLAISNSPLHF
TGTGCCAGCAGCTTAGCGATAAGTAATTCACCCCTCCACTTT
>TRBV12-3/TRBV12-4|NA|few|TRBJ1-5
CASSASQGGQPQHF
TGTGCCAGCAGCGCATCTCAGGGCGGCCAGCCCCAGCATTTT
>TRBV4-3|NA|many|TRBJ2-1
CASSEMRGSYNEQFF
TGCGCCAGCAGCGAAATGCGAGGCTCCTACAATGAGCAGTTCTTC